This T cell receptor (beta chain) was captured in a study of shared clonotypes between healthy human individuals. This clone was seen just once. Splitting of each subset's genomic DNA was done evenly across several immunoSEQ plates. Every unsorted PBMC PCR replicate was loaded with about 320 ng DNA, roughly 30,000 T cell genomes. Sequencing was performed on unsorted PBMC DNA using ten immunoSEQ deep assay plates. Profiling relied on immunoSEQ multiplex PCR, and the TCRdb table lists in-frame clones only, not all of them. This table has about half a million clones, almost 80% appearing once. The V gene end was trimmed by 8 bases and the J gene end by 7 bases; junction bases not matched to a gene: 16. This CDR3 contains 14 residues. CDR1 GTSNPN and CDR2 SVGIG come from the germline V gene (reference sequence).

The sequencing input was PBMCs. The rearrangement uses TRBV30 and TRBJ2-7, with 8 bases fitting TRBD2. This sequence was found in a woman between 40 and 55 years old in good health. Some clones in this sample may be carry-over from other donors' samples. The CDR3 bases are TGTGCCCACACCACATTAGCGGGATCGGATGAGCAGTACTTC. Translated: CAHTTLAGSDEQYF. The full variable domain, rest sourced from reference TRBV30 and TRBJ2-7, is SQTIHQWPATLVQPVGSPLSLECTVEGTSNPNLYWYRQAAGRGLQLLFYSVGIGQISSEVPQNLSASRPQDRQFILSSKKLLLSDSGFYLCAHTTLAGSDEQYFGPGTRLTVT.